The T cell receptor (beta chain) described here comes from a study of OX40 agonist ivuxolimab in advanced cancers. Study-level results: Mean expanded clone counts were higher in CD8+ than CD4+ T cells.

This CDR3 has 14 amino acids. CDR1 and CDR2 from the germline V gene are MNHNS and SASEGT. Some clones are missing from TCRdb's copy, which holds only in-frame ones; the method was immunoSEQ multiplex PCR. The repertoire holds more than 85,000 clones, with around nine tenths as singletons. Blood was sampled at baseline, cycle 4 day 1, and cycle 7 day 1. Points on this clone: Its specificity is unknown. A read error may account for a junction end that differs from germline.

The chain is built from TRBV6-1 and TRBJ2-2, with no clear D. The specimen comprised CD4+ or CD8+ T cells sorted from blood, sampled in a trial of the OX40 agonist ivuxolimab. The clonotype comes from an adult with an advanced solid tumor such as melanoma, head and neck, liver or kidney cancer. CDR3 in DNA: TGTGCCATCAGTGAGGCGGTCCAAACCGGGGAGCTGTTTTTT. Residues: CAISEAVQTGELFF.